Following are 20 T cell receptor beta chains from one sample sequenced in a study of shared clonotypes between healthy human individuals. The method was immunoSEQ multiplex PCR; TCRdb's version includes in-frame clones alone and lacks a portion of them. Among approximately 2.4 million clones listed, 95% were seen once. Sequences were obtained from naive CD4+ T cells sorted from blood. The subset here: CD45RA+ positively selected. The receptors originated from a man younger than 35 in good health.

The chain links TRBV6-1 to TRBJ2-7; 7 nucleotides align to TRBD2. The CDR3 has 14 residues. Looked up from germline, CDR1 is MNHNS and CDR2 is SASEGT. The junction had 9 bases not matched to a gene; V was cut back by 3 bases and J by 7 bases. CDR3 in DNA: TGTGCCAGCAGTGAGACGAGCGGGGCCTGGGAGCAGTACTTC. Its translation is CASSETSGAWEQYF.

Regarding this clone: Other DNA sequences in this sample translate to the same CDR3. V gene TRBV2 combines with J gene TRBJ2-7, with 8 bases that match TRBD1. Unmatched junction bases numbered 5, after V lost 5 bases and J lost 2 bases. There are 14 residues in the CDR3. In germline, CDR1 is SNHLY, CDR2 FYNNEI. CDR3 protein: CASSLTGGTYEQYF. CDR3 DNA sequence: TGTGCCAGCAGTTTAACAGGGGGGACCTACGAGCAGTACTTC.

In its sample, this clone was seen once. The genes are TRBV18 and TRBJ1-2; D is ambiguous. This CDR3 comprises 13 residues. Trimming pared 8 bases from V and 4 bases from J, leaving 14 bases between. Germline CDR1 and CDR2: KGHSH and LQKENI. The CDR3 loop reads CASTTSSFYGYTF. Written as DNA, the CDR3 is TGTGCCAGCACTACCTCTTCCTTCTATGGCTACACCTTC.

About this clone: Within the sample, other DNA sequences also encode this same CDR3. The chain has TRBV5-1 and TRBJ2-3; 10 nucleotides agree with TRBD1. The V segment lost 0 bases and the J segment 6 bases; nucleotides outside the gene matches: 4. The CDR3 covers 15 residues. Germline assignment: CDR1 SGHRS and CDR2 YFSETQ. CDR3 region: CASSLGQGAGDTQYF. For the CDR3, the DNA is TGCGCCAGCAGCTTGGGACAGGGGGCAGGTGATACGCAGTATTTT.

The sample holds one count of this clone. The DNA for the CDR3 is TGTGCCAGCAGGGGGACAGGGACGTCCGGGGAGCTGTTTTTT. This encodes CASRGTGTSGELFF. J is TRBJ2-2 and V is TRBV6-5; the match to TRBD1 covers 9 bases. CDR1 and CDR2 (germline): MNHEY, SVGAGI. The CDR3 is 14 residues long. Trimming removed 6 bases from V and 6 bases from J; junction bases left unmatched: 5.

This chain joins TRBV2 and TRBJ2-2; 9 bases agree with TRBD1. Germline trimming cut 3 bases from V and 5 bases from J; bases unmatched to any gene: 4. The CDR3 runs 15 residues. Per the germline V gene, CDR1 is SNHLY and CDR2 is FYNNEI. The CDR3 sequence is CASSDTGGATGELFF. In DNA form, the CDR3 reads TGTGCCAGCAGTGATACAGGGGGCGCGACCGGGGAGCTGTTTTTT.

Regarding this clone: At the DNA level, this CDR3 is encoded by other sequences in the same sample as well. The CDR3 loop is CASSLTSGTYNEQFF. CDR3 DNA sequence: TGTGCCAGCAGCTTAACTAGCGGGACCTACAATGAGCAGTTCTTC. This sequence joins TRBV7-3 and TRBJ2-1; 8 nucleotides agree with TRBD2. The CDR3 is made up of 15 amino acids. V lost 0 bases, J lost 2 bases, and 0 bases stayed unmatched. Germline loops: CDR1 SGHTA, CDR2 FQGTGA.

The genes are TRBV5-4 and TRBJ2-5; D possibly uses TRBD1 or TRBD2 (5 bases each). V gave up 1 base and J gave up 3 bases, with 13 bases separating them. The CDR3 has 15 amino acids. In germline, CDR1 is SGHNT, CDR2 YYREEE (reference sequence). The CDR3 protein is CASSLQVGTKETQYF. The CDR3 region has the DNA TGTGCCAGCAGCTTGCAAGTCGGGACCAAAGAGACCCAGTACTTC.

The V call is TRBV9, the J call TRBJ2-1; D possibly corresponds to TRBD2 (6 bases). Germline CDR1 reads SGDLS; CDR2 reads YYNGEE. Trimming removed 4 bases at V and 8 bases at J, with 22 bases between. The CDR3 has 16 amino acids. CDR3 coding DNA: TGTGCCAGCAGCCTCCAAGCAGTAGCGGCTCCTCATGAGCAGTTCTTC. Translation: CASSLQAVAAPHEQFF.

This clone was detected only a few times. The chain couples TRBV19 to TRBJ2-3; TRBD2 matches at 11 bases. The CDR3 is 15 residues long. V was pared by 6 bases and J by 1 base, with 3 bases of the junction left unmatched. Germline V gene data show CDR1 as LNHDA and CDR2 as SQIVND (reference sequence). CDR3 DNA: TGTGCCAGTAGCTCGACTAGCGGGGGCACAGATACGCAGTATTTT. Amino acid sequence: CASSSTSGGTDTQYF.

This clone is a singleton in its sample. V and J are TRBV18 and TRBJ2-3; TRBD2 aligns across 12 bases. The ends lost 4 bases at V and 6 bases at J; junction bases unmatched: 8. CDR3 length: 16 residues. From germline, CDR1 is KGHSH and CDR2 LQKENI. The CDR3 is CASSLPGLAGIDTQYF. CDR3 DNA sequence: TGTGCCAGCTCACTCCCAGGACTAGCGGGAATCGATACGCAGTATTTT. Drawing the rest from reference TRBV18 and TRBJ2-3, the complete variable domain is NAGVMQNPRHLVRRRGQEARLRCSPMKGHSHVYWYRQLPEEGLKFMVYLQKENIIDESGMPKERFSAEFPKEGPSILRIQQVVRGDSAAYFCASSLPGLAGIDTQYFGPGTRLTVL.

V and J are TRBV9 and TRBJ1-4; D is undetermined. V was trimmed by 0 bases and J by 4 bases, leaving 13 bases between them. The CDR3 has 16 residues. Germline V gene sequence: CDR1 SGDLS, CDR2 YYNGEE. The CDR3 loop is CASSVAGHSVNEKLFF. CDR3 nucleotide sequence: TGTGCCAGCAGCGTAGCTGGGCATTCGGTTAATGAAAAACTGTTTTTT.

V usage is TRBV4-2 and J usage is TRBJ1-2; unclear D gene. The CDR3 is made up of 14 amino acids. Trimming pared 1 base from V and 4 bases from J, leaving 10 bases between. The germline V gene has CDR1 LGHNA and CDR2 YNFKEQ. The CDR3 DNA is TGTGCCAGCAGCCAAGGTGTCCCACCCTATGGCTACACCTTC. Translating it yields CASSQGVPPYGYTF.

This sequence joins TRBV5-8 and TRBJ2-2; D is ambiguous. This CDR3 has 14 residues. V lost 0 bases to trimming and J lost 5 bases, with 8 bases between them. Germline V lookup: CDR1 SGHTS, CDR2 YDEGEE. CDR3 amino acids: CASSLGRRTGELFF. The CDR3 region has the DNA TGTGCCAGCAGCTTGGGGAGAAGGACCGGGGAGCTGTTTTTT. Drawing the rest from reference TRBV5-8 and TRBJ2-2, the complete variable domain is EAGVTQSPTHLIKTRGQQATLRCSPISGHTSVYWYQQALGLGLQFLLWYDEGEERNRGNFPPRFSGRQFPNYSSELNVNALELEDSALYLCASSLGRRTGELFFGEGSRLTVL.

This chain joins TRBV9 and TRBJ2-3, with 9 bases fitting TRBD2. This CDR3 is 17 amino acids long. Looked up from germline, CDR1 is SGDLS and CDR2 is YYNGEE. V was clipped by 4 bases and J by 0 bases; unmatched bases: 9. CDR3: CASSSHLAGRSTDTQYF. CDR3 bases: TGTGCCAGCAGCTCCCATCTAGCGGGGCGTAGCACAGATACGCAGTATTTT.

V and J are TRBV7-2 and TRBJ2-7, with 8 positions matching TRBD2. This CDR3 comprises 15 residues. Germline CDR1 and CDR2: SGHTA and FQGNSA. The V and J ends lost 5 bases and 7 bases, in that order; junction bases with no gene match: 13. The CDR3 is CASSPVGGRPGEQYF. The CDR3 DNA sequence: TGTGCCAGCAGCCCCGTTGGCGGGAGGCCAGGAGAGCAGTACTTC.

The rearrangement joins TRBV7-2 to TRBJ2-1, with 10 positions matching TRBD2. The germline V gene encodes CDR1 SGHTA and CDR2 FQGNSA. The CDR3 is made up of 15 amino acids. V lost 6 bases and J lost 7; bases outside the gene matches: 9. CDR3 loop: CASRPLAGDYNEQFF. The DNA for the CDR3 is TGTGCCAGCAGGCCCCTAGCGGGAGACTATAATGAGCAGTTCTTC.

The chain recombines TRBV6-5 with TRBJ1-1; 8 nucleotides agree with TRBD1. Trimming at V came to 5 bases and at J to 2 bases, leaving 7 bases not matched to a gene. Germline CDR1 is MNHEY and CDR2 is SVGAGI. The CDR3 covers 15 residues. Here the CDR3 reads CASSQTGVGNTEAFF. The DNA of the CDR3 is TGTGCCAGCAGTCAGACAGGGGTAGGCAACACTGAAGCTTTCTTT.

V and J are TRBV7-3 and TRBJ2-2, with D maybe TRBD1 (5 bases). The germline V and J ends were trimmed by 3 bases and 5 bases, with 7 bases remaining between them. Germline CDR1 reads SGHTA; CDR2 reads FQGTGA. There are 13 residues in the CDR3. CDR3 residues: CASSFSGTGELFF. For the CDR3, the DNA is TGTGCCAGCAGCTTTTCAGGGACCGGGGAGCTGTTTTTT.

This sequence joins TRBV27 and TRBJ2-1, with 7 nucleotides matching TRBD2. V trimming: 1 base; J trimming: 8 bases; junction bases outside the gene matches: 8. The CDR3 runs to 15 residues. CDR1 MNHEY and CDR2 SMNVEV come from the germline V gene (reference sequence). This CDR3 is CASSLFGLVPYEQFF. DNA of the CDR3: TGTGCCAGCAGTTTATTCGGACTAGTTCCCTATGAGCAGTTCTTC.